This TCR beta chain is drawn from a study of blood T cell repertoires in COVID-19. Study summary: Sites in the United States, Italy and Spain provided acute and convalescent COVID-19 samples.

Original analysis: Reference gene primers were amplified, and this amplification served to estimate nucleated cell counts. Some clones are missing from TCRdb's copy, which holds only in-frame ones; the method was immunoSEQ multiplex PCR. The V and J calls and the clone size are those of that table, but D and trimming were determined from the DNA. The repertoire includes fewer than 200,000 clones, 84% of them detected once, and about 16% sits in the top ten. Individuals drawn from around 24 US areas were roughly 18 to 95 years old. Assignments of participants to cohorts depended upon their own reported clinical history. Germline V lookup: CDR1 GTSNPN, CDR2 SVGIG (reference sequence). Trimming shortened V by 0 bases and J by 3 bases, and 9 bases separated the two germline ends. There are 13 residues in the CDR3.

This receptor was obtained from a man between 45 and 60 years old who had recovered from COVID-19. This sequence joins TRBV30 and TRBJ2-7; no firm D call. Sequences were obtained from PBMCs or T cells enriched from blood (not recorded which). This CDR3 is CAWSVLRHYEQYF. The CDR3 DNA follows: TGTGCCTGGAGTGTACTGCGACACTACGAGCAGTACTTC.